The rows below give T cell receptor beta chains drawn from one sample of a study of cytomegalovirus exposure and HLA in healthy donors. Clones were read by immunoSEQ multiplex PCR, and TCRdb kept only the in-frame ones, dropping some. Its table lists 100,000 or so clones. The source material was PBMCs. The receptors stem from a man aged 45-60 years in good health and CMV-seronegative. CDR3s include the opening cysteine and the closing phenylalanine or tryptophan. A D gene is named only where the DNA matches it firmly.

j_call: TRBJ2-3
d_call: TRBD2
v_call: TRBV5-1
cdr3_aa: CASSLAGSSGFTSTDTQYF
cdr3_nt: TGCGCCAGCAGCTTGGCTGGGTCTAGCGGGTTTACTAGCACAGATACGCAGTATTTT

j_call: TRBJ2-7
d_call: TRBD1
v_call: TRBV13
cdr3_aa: CASSLGDRRFYEQYF
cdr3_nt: TGTGCCAGCAGCCTAGGGGACAGACGATTCTACGAGCAGTACTTC

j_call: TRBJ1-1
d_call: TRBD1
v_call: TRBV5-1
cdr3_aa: CASSFNRGGTEAFF
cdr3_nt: TGCGCCAGCAGCTTTAACAGGGGCGGCACTGAAGCTTTCTTT

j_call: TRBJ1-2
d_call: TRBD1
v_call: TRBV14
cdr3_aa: CASSLLTGGRNYGYTF
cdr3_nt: TGTGCCAGCAGCCTTCTCACAGGGGGCCGGAACTATGGCTACACCTTC

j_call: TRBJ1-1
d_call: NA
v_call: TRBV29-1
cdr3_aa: CSVGDSGQSSEAFF
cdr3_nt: TGCAGCGTTGGAGACTCCGGACAGAGCTCTGAAGCTTTCTTT

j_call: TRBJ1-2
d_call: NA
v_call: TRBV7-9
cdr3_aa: CASSLGRGVGGYTF
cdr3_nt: TGTGCCAGCAGCTTAGGTCGCGGTGTTGGAGGCTACACCTTC

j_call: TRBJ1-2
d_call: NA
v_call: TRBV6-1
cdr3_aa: CASSEGQRLGYTF
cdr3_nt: TGTGCCAGCAGTGAAGGACAGCGACTGGGCTACACCTTC

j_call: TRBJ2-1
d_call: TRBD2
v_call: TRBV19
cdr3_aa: CASSFGLGTGTSDLEQFF
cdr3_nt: TGTGCCAGTAGCTTTGGCTTGGGGACCGGGACTAGCGACCTCGAGCAGTTCTTC

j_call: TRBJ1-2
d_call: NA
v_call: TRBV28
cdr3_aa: CASSLRLYGYTF
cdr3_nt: TGTGCCAGCAGTTTGCGGCTCTATGGCTACACCTTC

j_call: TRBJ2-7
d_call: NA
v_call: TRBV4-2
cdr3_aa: CASGDRGGSYEQYF
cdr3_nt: TGTGCCAGCGGGGATCGTGGAGGGTCCTACGAGCAGTACTTC

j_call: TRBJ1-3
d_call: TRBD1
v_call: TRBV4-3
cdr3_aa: CASSHLGTGPGNTIYF
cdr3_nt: TGCGCCAGCAGCCACCTCGGGACAGGGCCAGGAAACACCATATATTTT

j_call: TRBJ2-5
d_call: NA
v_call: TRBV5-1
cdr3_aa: CASSQTGSPGETQYF
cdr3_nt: TGCGCCAGCAGCCAGACGGGGTCACCAGGAGAGACCCAGTACTTC

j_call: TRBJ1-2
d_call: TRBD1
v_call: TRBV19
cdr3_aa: CASSSRDRFYGYTF
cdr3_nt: TGTGCCAGTAGTAGTAGGGACAGATTCTATGGCTACACCTTC

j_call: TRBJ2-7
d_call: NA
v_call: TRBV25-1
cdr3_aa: CASSVMGATYEQYF
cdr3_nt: TGTGCCAGCAGCGTCATGGGGGCCACCTACGAGCAGTACTTC

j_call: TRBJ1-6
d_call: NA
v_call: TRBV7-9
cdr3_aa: CASSPHGGRGYNSPLHF
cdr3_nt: TGTGCCAGCAGCCCCCACGGGGGGCGCGGGTATAATTCACCCCTCCACTTT

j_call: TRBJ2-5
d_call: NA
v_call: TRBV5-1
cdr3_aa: CASSLFLPDQETQYF
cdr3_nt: TGCGCCAGCAGCTTGTTTCTACCCGACCAAGAGACCCAGTACTTC

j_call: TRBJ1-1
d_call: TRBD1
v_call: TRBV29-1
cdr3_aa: CSVEGSRTGGGRAFF
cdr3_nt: TGCAGCGTTGAAGGAAGCCGGACAGGGGGCGGAAGGGCTTTCTTT

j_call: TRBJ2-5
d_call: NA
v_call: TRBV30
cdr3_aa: CAWGGGETQYF
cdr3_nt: TGTGCCTGGGGGGGCGGAGAGACCCAGTACTTC

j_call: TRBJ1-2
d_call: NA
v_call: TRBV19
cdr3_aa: CASRHNGGGNYGYTF
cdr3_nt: TGTGCCAGTAGGCACAATGGGGGAGGTAACTATGGCTACACCTTC

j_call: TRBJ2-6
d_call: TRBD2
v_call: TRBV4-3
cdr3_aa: CASSPTSGRTSGANVLTF
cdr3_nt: TGCGCCAGCAGCCCAACTAGCGGGAGGACCTCTGGGGCCAACGTCCTGACTTTC

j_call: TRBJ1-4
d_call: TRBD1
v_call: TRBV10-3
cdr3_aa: CAIRRGQGDEKLFF
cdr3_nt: TGTGCCATCAGAAGGGGACAGGGGGATGAAAAACTGTTTTTT

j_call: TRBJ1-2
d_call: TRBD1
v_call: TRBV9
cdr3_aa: CASRQGAHGYTF
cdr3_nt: TGTGCCAGCAGACAGGGGGCTCATGGCTACACCTTC

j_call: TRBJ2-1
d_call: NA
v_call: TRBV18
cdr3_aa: CASSPLGPAPEQFF
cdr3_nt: TGTGCCAGCTCACCGTTGGGGCCCGCCCCGGAGCAGTTCTTC

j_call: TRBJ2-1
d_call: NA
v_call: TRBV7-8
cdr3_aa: CASSWSPLPAYNEQFF
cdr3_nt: TGTGCCAGCAGCTGGAGCCCCCTCCCTGCCTACAATGAGCAGTTCTTC

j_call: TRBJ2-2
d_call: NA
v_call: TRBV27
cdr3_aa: CASSPRGGDTGELFF
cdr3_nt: TGTGCCAGCAGTCCCCGAGGGGGGGACACCGGGGAGCTGTTTTTT

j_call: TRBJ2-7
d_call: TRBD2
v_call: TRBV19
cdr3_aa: CASSRTSDTYEQYF
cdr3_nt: TGTGCCAGTAGTCGGACTAGCGATACCTACGAGCAGTACTTC

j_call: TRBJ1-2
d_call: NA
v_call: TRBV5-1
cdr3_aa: CASSPPPGQLINYGYTF
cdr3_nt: TGCGCCAGCAGCCCCCCGCCCGGACAGCTGATTAACTATGGCTACACCTTC

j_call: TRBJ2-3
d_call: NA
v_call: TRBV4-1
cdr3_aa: CASSQDYQADTQYF
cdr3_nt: TGCGCCAGCAGCCAAGATTACCAGGCGGATACGCAGTATTTT

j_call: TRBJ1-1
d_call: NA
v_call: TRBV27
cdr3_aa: CASSLNGGGTEAFF
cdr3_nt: TGTGCCAGCAGTTTAAACGGTGGGGGGACTGAAGCTTTCTTT

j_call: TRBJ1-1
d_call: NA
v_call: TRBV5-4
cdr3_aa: CASSFGSRTEAFF
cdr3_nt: TGTGCCAGCAGCTTCGGTAGCCGCACTGAAGCTTTCTTT

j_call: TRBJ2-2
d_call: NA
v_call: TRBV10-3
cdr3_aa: CATEDTNTGELFF
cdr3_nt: TGTGCCACCGAAGACACAAACACCGGGGAGCTGTTTTTT

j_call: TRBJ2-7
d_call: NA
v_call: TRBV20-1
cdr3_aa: CSARGSGEQYF
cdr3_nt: TGCAGTGCTAGAGGTTCGGGAGAGCAGTACTTC

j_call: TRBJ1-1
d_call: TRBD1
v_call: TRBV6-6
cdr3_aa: CASSQVGQGADTEAFF
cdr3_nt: TGTGCCAGCAGCCAAGTCGGACAGGGGGCAGACACTGAAGCTTTCTTT

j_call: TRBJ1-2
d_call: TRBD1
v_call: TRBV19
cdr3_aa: CASSPRTGANYGYTF
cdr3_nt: TGTGCCAGTAGTCCCCGGACAGGGGCCAACTATGGCTACACCTTC

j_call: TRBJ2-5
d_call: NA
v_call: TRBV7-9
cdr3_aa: CASSPRTFEETQYF
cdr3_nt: TGTGCCAGCAGCCCACGGACTTTCGAGGAGACCCAGTACTTC

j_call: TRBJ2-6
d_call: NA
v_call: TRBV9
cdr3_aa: CASSQGSGANVLTF
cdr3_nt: TGTGCCAGCAGCCAGGGATCAGGGGCCAACGTCCTGACTTTC

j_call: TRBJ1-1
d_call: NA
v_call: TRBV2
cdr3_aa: CASRATEGTEAFF
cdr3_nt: TGTGCCAGCAGGGCAACGGAGGGCACTGAAGCTTTCTTT

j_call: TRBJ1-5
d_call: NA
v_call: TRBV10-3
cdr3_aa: CAISLERNQPQHF
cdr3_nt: TGTGCCATCTCTTTAGAGCGTAATCAGCCCCAGCATTTT

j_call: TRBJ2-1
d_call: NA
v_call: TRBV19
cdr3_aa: CASSIDHGQGVYNEQFF
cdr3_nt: TGTGCCAGTAGTATTGATCATGGCCAGGGTGTCTACAATGAGCAGTTCTTC

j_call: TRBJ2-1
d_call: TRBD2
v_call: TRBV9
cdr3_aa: CASSVASGGPYNEQFF
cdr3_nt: TGTGCCAGCAGCGTAGCAAGCGGGGGGCCGTACAATGAGCAGTTCTTC

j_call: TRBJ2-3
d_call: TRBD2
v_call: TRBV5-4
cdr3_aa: CASSTTAGPPPDTQYF
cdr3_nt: TGTGCCAGCAGCACTACAGCGGGACCCCCCCCAGATACGCAGTATTTT

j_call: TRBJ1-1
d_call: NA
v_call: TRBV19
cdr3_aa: CASRPELAGLGTEAFF
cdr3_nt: TGTGCCAGTAGGCCTGAGTTGGCGGGTCTGGGCACTGAAGCTTTCTTT

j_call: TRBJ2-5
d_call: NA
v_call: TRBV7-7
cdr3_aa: CASSLGLRETQYF
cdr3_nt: TGTGCTAGCAGCCTTGGACTGCGGGAGACCCAGTACTTC

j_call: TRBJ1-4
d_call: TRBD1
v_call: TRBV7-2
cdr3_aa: CASSRTGSEKLFF
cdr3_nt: TGTGCCAGCAGCAGGACAGGGAGTGAAAAACTGTTTTTT

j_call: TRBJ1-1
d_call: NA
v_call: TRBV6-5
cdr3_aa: CASSYGTTTTVAFF
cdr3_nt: TGTGCCAGCAGTTACGGCACGACCACGACAGTTGCTTTCTTT

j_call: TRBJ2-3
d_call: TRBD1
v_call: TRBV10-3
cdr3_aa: CAISEGQGNAGTQYF
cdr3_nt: TGTGCCATCAGTGAGGGACAGGGGAATGCAGGTACGCAGTATTTT

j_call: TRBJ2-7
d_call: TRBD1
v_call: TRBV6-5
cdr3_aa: CASRRDRGSYEQYF
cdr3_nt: TGTGCCAGCCGGAGGGACAGGGGTTCCTACGAGCAGTACTTC